Following are 8 T cell receptor beta chains from one sample sequenced in a study of T cell responses to AZD1222 COVID-19 vaccine. Assay used: immunoSEQ multiplex PCR; TCRdb lists only in-frame clones, some missing. The table records over 100,000 clones, about 89% of them present only once. The source material was peripheral blood, sampled 28 days after the second AZD1222 dose. These receptors all stem from an adult who received the AZD1222 COVID-19 vaccine.

The rearrangement joins TRBV6-5 to TRBJ1-2, with D uncertain. CDR1 is MNHEY, CDR2 SVGAGI, per germline. V lost 6 bases, J lost 6 bases, and 17 bases lay in between. CDR3 length: 14 residues. Written as DNA, the CDR3 is TGTGCCAGCAGGGAGGGTTCACGGAGGAATGGCTACACCTTC. Its translation is CASREGSRRNGYTF.

A few counts support this clone. The V call is TRBV5-4, the J call TRBJ1-2; the D is unclear. CDR1 is SGHNT, CDR2 YYREEE, per germline (reference sequence). V lost 4 bases to trimming and J lost 0 bases, with 10 bases between them. The CDR3 length is 14 residues. The DNA of the CDR3 is TGTGCCAGCAGCCCGGACGGAGCTAACTATGGCTACACCTTC. Protein sequence: CASSPDGANYGYTF.

This chain links TRBV6-1 with TRBJ2-1; 7 bases align to TRBD2. In germline, CDR1 is MNHNS, CDR2 SASEGT. The CDR3 length is 14 residues. V dropped 2 bases and J dropped 9; count of bases not matched to a gene: 7. CDR3 DNA: TGTGCCAGCAGTGAACTCCGGGGGGTTGGTGAGCAGTTCTTC. It translates to CASSELRGVGEQFF.

The V and J genes are TRBV9 and TRBJ1-2; unclear D gene. V lost 0 bases and J 3 bases, leaving 9 bases between the germline ends. This CDR3 region has 14 residues. Germline loops: CDR1 SGDLS, CDR2 YYNGEE. The CDR3 region has the DNA TGTGCCAGCAGCGTAGCTACCCAGGACTATGGCTACACCTTC. Translated: CASSVATQDYGYTF. The full variable domain, with the rest looked up from reference TRBV9 and TRBJ1-2, is DSGVTQTPKHLITATGQRVTLRCSPRSGDLSVYWYQQSLDQGLQFLIQYYNGEERAKGNILERFSAQQFPDLHSELNLSSLELGDSALYFCASSVATQDYGYTFGSGTRLTVV.

The chain links TRBV7-9 to TRBJ1-3, with a possible D match to TRBD1 (6 bases). This CDR3 has 14 amino acids. CDR1 SEHNR and CDR2 FQNEAQ come from the germline V gene (reference sequence). The V and J ends lost 2 bases and 3 bases respectively, with 8 bases between them. CDR3 residues: CASSLTRGGNTIYF. The CDR3 DNA reads TGTGCCAGCAGCTTAACCAGGGGTGGAAACACCATATATTTT.

In this sample, this clone turned up a few times. J is TRBJ1-5 and V is TRBV4-2, with D perhaps matching TRBD1 (6 bases). The V gene lost 0 bases and the J gene lost 7 bases, with 13 bases spanning the gap. The CDR3 runs to 15 residues. Per the germline V gene, CDR1 is LGHNA and CDR2 is YNFKEQ. The CDR3 sequence: CASSQENRERQPQHF. The CDR3 region has the DNA TGTGCCAGCAGCCAAGAAAACAGGGAGAGGCAGCCCCAGCATTTT.

The CDR3 is CASSQLGLGGGTDTQYF. The CDR3 DNA reads as TGTGCCAGCAGCCAACTTGGATTGGGGGGAGGGACAGATACGCAGTATTTT. The chain couples TRBV6-2 or TRBV6-3 to TRBJ2-3; 7 bases map to TRBD2. J gave up 3 bases and V 6 bases, and 15 bases lay outside the gene matches. The CDR3 extends over 17 amino acids. The germline gives CDR1 MNHEY, CDR2 SVGEGT.

V and J are TRBV18 and TRBJ2-1, with 11 bases fitting TRBD2. CDR1 is KGHSH and CDR2 is LQKENI in the germline V gene. The CDR3 loop spans 16 amino acids. V shed 3 bases and J 8 bases; nucleotides not matched to a gene: 9. The CDR3, as DNA: TGTGCCAGCTCACCCGGCTTAGCGGGGGGGCGGGATGAGCAGTTCTTC. Translated: CASSPGLAGGRDEQFF.